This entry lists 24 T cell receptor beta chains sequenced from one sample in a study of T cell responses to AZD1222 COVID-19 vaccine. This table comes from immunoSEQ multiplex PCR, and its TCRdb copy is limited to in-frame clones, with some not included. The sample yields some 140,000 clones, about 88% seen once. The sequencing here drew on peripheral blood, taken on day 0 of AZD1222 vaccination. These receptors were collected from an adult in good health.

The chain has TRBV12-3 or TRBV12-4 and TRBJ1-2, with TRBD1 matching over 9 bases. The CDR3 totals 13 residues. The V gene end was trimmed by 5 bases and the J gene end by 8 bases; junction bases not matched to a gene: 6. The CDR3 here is CASSPRTGDGYTF. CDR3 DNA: TGTGCCAGCAGTCCTCGGACAGGGGACGGCTACACCTTC.

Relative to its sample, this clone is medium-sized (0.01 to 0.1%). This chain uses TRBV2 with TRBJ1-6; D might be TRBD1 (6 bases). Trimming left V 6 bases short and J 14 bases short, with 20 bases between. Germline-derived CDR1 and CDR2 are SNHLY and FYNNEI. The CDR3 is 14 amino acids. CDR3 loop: CASSWGDIVVTLHF. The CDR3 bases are TGTGCCAGCAGCTGGGGGGACATCGTAGTCACCCTCCACTTT.

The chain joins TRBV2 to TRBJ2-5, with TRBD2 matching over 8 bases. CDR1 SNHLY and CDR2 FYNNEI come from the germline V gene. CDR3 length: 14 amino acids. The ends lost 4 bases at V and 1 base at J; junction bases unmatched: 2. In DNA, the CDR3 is TGTGCCAGCAGTGGGACTAGCCCCCAAGAGACCCAGTACTTC. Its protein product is CASSGTSPQETQYF. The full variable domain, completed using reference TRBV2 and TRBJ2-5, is EPEVTQTPSHQVTQMGQEVILRCVPISNHLYFYWYRQILGQKVEFLVSFYNNEISEKSEIFDDQFSVERPDGSNFTLKIRSTKLEDSAMYFCASSGTSPQETQYFGPGTRLLVL.

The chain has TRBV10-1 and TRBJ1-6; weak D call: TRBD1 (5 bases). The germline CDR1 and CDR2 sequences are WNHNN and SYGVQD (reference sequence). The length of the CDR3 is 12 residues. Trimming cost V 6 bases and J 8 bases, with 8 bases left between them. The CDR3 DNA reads TGCGCCAGCAGCGTAGGGGATTCACCCCTCCACTTT. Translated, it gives CASSVGDSPLHF.

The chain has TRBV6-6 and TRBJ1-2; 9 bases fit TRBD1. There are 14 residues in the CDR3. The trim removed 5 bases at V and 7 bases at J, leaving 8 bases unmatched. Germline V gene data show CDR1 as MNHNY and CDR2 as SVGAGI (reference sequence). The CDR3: CASSAIQGAGGYTF. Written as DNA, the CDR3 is TGTGCCAGCAGTGCAATACAGGGGGCCGGTGGCTACACCTTC.

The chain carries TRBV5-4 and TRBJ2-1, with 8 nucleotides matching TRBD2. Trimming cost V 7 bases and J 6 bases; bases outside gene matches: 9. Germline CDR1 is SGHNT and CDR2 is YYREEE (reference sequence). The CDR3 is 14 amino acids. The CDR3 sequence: CASGEAGGGNEQFF. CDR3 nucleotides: TGTGCCAGCGGGGAGGCGGGGGGAGGCAATGAGCAGTTCTTC.

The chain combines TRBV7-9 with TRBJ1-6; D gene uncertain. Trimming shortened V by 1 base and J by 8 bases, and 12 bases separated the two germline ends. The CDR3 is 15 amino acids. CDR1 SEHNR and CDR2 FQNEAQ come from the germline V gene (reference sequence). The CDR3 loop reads CASSLGTVLDSPLHF. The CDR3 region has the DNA TGTGCCAGCAGCTTAGGAACGGTATTGGATTCACCCCTCCACTTT.

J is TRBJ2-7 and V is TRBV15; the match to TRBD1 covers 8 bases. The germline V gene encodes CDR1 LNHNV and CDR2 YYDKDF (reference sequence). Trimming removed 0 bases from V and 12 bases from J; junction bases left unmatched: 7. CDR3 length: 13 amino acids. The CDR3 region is CATSRDQTGARYF. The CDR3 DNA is TGTGCCACCAGCAGAGATCAGACAGGGGCAAGGTACTTC. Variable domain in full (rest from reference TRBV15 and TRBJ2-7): DAMVIQNPRYQVTQFGKPVTLSCSQTLNHNVMYWYQQKSSQAPKLLFHYYDKDFNNEADTPDNFQSRRPNTSFCFLDIRSPGLGDTAMYLCATSRDQTGARYFGPGTRLTVT.

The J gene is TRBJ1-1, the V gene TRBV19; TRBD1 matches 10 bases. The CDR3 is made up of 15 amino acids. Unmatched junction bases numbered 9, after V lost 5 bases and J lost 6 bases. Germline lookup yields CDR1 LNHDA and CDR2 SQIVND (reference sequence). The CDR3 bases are TGTGCCAGTAGTTCACCGGGACAGGGGATCCCTGAAGCTTTCTTT. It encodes CASSSPGQGIPEAFF.

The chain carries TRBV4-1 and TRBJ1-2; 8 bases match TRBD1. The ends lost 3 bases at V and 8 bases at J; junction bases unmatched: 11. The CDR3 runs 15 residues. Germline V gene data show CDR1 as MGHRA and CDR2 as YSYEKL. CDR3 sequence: CASSHIGRQGKGYTF. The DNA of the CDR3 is TGCGCCAGCAGCCACATTGGAAGACAGGGGAAAGGCTACACCTTC.

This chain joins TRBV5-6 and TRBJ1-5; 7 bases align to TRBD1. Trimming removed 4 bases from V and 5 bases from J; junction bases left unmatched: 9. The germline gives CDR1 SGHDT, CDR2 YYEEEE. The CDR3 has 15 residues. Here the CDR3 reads CASSQYGQADQPQHF. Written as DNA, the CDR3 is TGTGCCAGCAGCCAATACGGACAGGCGGATCAGCCCCAGCATTTT.

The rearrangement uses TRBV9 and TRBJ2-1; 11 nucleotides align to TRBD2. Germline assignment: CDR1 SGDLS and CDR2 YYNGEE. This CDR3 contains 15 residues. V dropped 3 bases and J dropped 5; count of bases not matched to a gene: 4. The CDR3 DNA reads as TGTGCCAGCAGCGCCATAGCGGGGGGGAACAATGAGCAGTTCTTC. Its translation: CASSAIAGGNNEQFF.

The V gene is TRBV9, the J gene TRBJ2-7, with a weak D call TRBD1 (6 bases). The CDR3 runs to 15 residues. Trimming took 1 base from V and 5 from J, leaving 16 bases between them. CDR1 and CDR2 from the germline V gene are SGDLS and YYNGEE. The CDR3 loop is CASSVSLGDNDEQYF. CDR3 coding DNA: TGTGCCAGCAGCGTAAGCTTAGGGGACAACGACGAGCAGTACTTC.

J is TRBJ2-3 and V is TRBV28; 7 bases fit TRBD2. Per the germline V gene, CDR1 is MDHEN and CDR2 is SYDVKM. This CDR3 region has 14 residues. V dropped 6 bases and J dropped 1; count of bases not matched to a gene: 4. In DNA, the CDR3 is TGTGCCAGCAGACGGGGGGTCCGCACAGATACGCAGTATTTT. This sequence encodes CASRRGVRTDTQYF.

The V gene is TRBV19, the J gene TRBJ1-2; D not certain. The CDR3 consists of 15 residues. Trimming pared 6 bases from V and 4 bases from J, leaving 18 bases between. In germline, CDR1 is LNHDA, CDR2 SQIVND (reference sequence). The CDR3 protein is CASSVDGNKPYGYTF. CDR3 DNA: TGTGCCAGTAGCGTTGACGGGAACAAACCCTATGGCTACACCTTC.

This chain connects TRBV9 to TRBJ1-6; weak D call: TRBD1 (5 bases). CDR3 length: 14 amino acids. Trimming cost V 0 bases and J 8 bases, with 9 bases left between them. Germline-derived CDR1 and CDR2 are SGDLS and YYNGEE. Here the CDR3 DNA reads TGTGCCAGCAGCGTAGGGGGGGATTATTCACCCCTCCACTTT. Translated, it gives CASSVGGDYSPLHF.

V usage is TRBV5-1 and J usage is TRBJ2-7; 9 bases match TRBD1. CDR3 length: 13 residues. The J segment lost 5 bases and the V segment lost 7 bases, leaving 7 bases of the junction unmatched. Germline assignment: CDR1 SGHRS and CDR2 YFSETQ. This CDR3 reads CASGPGQGHEQYF. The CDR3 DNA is TGCGCCAGCGGACCCGGACAGGGGCACGAGCAGTACTTC.

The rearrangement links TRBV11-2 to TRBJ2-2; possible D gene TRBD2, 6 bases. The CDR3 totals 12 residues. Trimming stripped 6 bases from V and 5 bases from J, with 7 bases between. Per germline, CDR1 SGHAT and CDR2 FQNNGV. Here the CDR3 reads CASRAGTGELFF. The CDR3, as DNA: TGTGCCAGCAGGGCGGGGACCGGGGAGCTGTTTTTT.

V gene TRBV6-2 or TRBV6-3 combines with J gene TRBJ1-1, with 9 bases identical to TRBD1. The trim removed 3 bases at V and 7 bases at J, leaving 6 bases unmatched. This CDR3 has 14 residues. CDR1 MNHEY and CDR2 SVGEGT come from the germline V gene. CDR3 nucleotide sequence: TGTGCCAGCAGTTATGGTGGACAGGGGCTTGAAGCTTTCTTT. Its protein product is CASSYGGQGLEAFF.

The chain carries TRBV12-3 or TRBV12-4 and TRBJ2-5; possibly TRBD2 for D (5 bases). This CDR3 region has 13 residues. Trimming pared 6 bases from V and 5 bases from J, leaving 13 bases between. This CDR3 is CASSPSGGETQYF. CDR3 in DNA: TGTGCCAGCAGCCCCTCAGGCGGGGAGACCCAGTACTTC.

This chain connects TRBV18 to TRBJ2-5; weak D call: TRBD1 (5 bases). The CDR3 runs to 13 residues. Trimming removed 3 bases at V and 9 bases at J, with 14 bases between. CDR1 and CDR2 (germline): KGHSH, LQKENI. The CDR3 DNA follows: TGTGCCAGCTCACCTCCAGGGCTTGGGGCCCAGTACTTC. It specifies CASSPPGLGAQYF.

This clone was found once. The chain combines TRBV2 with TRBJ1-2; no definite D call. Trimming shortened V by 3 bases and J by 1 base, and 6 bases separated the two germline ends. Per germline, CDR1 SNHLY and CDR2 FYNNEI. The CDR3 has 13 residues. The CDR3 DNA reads TGTGCCAGCAGTGAGATGGGTAACTATGGCTACACCTTC. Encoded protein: CASSEMGNYGYTF. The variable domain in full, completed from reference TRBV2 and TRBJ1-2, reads EPEVTQTPSHQVTQMGQEVILRCVPISNHLYFYWYRQILGQKVEFLVSFYNNEISEKSEIFDDQFSVERPDGSNFTLKIRSTKLEDSAMYFCASSEMGNYGYTFGSGTRLTVV.

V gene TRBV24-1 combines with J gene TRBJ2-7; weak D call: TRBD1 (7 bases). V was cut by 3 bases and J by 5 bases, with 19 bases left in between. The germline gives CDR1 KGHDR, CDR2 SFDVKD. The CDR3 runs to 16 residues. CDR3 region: CATSDPAGQIRHEQYF. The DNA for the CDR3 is TGTGCCACCAGTGATCCGGCGGGACAGATTAGGCACGAGCAGTACTTC.

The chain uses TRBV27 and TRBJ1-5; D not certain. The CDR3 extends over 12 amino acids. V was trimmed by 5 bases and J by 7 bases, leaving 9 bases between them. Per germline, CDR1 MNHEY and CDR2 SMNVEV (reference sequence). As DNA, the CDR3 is TGTGCCAGCAGTCCTCTTGGACAGCCCCAGCATTTT. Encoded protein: CASSPLGQPQHF.